This paragraph covers one T cell receptor (beta chain) sequence. What it binds is unknown. Data came from immunoSEQ multiplex PCR; TCRdb stores just in-frame clones and leaves some out. The sample records 110,000 or so clones, around 90% being singletons. Sample time point: week 11, during vaccination. Vaccination comprised doses that each held 300 ug of mutant IDH1 20-mer peptide, plus topical imiquimod. The data originate from a study of a mutant IDH1 vaccine in newly diagnosed glioma. CDR1 and CDR2 from the germline V gene are SEHNR and FQNEAQ (reference sequence). Between the trimmed V and J ends, which lost 1 base and 5 bases, there was a span of 12 bases. The CDR3 sequence is 14 residues long.

The chain carries TRBV7-9 and TRBJ2-7; no definite D call. The sample in question was PBMCs, obtained from a glioma patient whose treatment included an IDH1 peptide vaccine. This TCR was recovered from a woman in her fifties or sixties with glioma. CDR3 sequence (DNA): TGTGCCAGCAGCTTAGGCGGAAGGGTAAACGAGCAGTACTTC. Encoded protein: CASSLGGRVNEQYF.